This entry lists 31 T cell receptor beta chains sequenced from one sample in a study of CD8 T cells in ankylosing spondylitis. Each CDR3 protein is one row after TCRdb ran MiXCR on the 5' RACE reads. In the table there are roughly 150,000 distinct CDR3 sequences, roughly 6.6% of which are singletons. The specimen sequenced was blood, either unsorted or a sorted T cell fraction (not recorded which). These receptors were taken from a female donor with ankylosing spondylitis or in good health (not recorded which).

This clonotype was seen many times. The J gene is TRBJ1-5, the V gene TRBV6-1; D is possibly TRBD1 (5 bases). With 3 bases removed from V and 3 bases from J, the gap between germline ends came to 15 bases. Looked up from germline, CDR1 is MNHNS and CDR2 is SASEGT. The CDR3 runs to 16 residues. CDR3 nucleotides: TGTGCCAGCAGTGAGGGGCTATGGGGTAACAATCAGCCCCAGCATTTT. Translating it yields CASSEGLWGNNQPQHF.

Ten or more counts support this clonotype. The genes are TRBV6-5 and TRBJ1-3; D not resolved. Germline lookup yields CDR1 MNHEY and CDR2 SVGAGI. This CDR3 is 16 amino acids long. Trimming took 2 bases from V and 0 from J, leaving 11 bases between them. The DNA for the CDR3 is TGTGCCAGCAGTTACAGCCGGCCGAGCTCTGGAAACACCATATATTTT. Translation gives CASSYSRPSSGNTIYF.

This clonotype was recorded a few times. This chain uses TRBV7-2 with TRBJ2-1; 7 nucleotides line up with TRBD1. The CDR3 covers 19 residues. V lost 2 bases, J lost 4 bases, and 17 bases stayed unmatched. The germline V gene has CDR1 SGHTA and CDR2 FQGNSA. CDR3 nucleotide sequence: TGTGCCAGCAGCTTATCGGCGCCTGATTATAGCAGGGGGTACAATGAGCAGTTCTTC. Its protein product is CASSLSAPDYSRGYNEQFF.

This clonotype showed up many times. The chain links TRBV5-6 to TRBJ2-1, with 10 bases identical to TRBD1. V lost 3 bases, J lost 4 bases, and 4 bases stayed unmatched. The CDR3 consists of 15 residues. Per germline, CDR1 SGHDT and CDR2 YYEEEE. The CDR3 bases are TGTGCCAGCAGCTCGTGGACAGGGGGGTACAATGAGCAGTTCTTC. This gives the protein CASSSWTGGYNEQFF.

Ten or more counts support this clonotype. The chain has TRBV10-3 and TRBJ2-1; tentative D call: TRBD2 (7 bases). With 2 bases removed from V and 9 bases from J, the gap between germline ends came to 11 bases. The CDR3 sequence is 13 residues long. The V gene's germline CDR1 is ENHRY and CDR2 SYGVKD. CDR3 bases: TGTGCCATCAGTGAGGGACTAGGGGGTGAGCAGTTCTTC. The encoded protein is CAISEGLGGEQFF.

This clonotype has ten or more counts. The CDR3 nucleotides are TGCGCCAGCAGCTTGGTCGCAGGGAGCAATGAGCAGTTCTTC. Protein: CASSLVAGSNEQFF. The chain recombines TRBV5-1 with TRBJ2-1, with D perhaps being TRBD1 or TRBD2 (5 bases each). Trimming stripped 0 bases from V and 6 bases from J, with 10 bases between. CDR1 and CDR2 from the germline V gene are SGHRS and YFSETQ. The CDR3 runs 14 residues.

In this sample, this clonotype turned up many times. V is TRBV4-1 and J is TRBJ2-3, with D possibly matching TRBD2 (5 bases). This CDR3 is built from 18 residues. Trimming took off 3 bases at V and 3 bases at J, with 22 bases between the two ends. Germline CDR1 reads MGHRA; CDR2 reads YSYEKL. CDR3 nucleotides: TGCGCCAGCAGCCATCCCAACTACGAAGCGGCCTGGACAGATACGCAGTATTTT. Its protein product is CASSHPNYEAAWTDTQYF.

In its sample, this clonotype was seen many times. V usage is TRBV7-3 and J usage is TRBJ2-1, with 11 bases lining up with TRBD2. V was clipped by 3 bases and J by 4 bases; unmatched bases: 2. Germline assignment: CDR1 SGHTA and CDR2 FQGTGA. This CDR3 is 15 amino acids long. The CDR3 reads CASSLTSGEYNEQFF. Written as DNA, the CDR3 is TGTGCCAGCAGCTTGACTAGCGGGGAGTACAATGAGCAGTTCTTC.

This clonotype appeared many times. The chain employs TRBV5-6 and TRBJ1-2; 10 bases are a match to TRBD1. Germline V gives CDR1 SGHDT, CDR2 YYEEEE. CDR3 length: 15 amino acids. Trimming took 3 bases from V and 5 from J; bases not matched to a gene: 7. Written as DNA, the CDR3 is TGTGCCAGCAGCTACCAAGACAGGGGGCTGTATGGCTACACCTTC. It codes for CASSYQDRGLYGYTF.

This clonotype was found many times. One end of the junction is discordant with germline, which a read error may explain. The chain combines TRBV5-1 with TRBJ2-7; D is ambiguous. From germline, CDR1 is SGHRS and CDR2 YFSETQ. The CDR3 runs to 11 residues. CDR3 sequence: CASSLGYEQYF. The DNA of the CDR3 is TGTGCCAGCAGTTTAGGGTACGAGCAGTACTTC.

There are many counts of this clonotype. The V call is TRBV6-5, the J call TRBJ1-1; D not certain. The CDR3 spans 15 residues. The V end was cut by 5 bases, the J end by 5 bases, with 18 bases between. Germline loops: CDR1 MNHEY, CDR2 SVGAGI. CDR3 sequence (DNA): TGTGCCAGCAGTACCTCGGGGAGGTTGAGTACTGAAGCTTTCTTT. Amino acids: CASSTSGRLSTEAFF.

Many counts were recorded for this clonotype. This chain connects TRBV5-1 to TRBJ2-2; D gene unclear. There are 15 residues in the CDR3. Germline V lookup: CDR1 SGHRS, CDR2 YFSETQ. The V end was cut by 0 bases, the J end by 4 bases, with 10 bases between. CDR3 DNA: TGCGCCAGCAGCTTGGTTGCAGTTGGCACCGGGGAGCTGTTTTTT. It specifies CASSLVAVGTGELFF.

This clonotype occurred many times. This sequence joins TRBV12-3 or TRBV12-4 and TRBJ1-4; 11 bases match TRBD1. The CDR3 is made up of 15 amino acids. Trimming took 6 bases from V and 7 from J; bases not matched to a gene: 7. CDR3 loop: CASRTGQGASEKLFF. CDR3 in DNA: TGTGCCAGCAGGACTGGACAGGGGGCGTCTGAAAAACTGTTTTTT.

This clonotype was seen a few times. This chain links TRBV5-1 with TRBJ2-3; TRBD1 or TRBD2 may be the D gene (5 bases each). Per germline, CDR1 SGHRS and CDR2 YFSETQ. The CDR3 consists of 16 residues. Trimming left V 0 bases short and J 2 bases short, with 13 bases between. Here the CDR3 DNA reads TGCGCCAGCAGCTTGGATGGTGGGGGAGTCACAGATACGCAGTATTTT. Encoded protein: CASSLDGGGVTDTQYF.

This clonotype was counted at least ten times. The chain has TRBV2 and TRBJ2-4, with 8 bases aligning to TRBD2. Trimming took 5 bases from V and 8 from J; bases not matched to a gene: 11. Looked up from germline, CDR1 is SNHLY and CDR2 is FYNNEI. The CDR3 contains 15 residues. The CDR3 spells CASSSLAGRGDIQYF. Written as DNA, the CDR3 is TGTGCCAGCAGTTCCTTAGCGGGGCGGGGTGACATTCAGTACTTC.

This clonotype was counted many times. The V gene is TRBV12-3 or TRBV12-4, the J gene TRBJ1-4, with TRBD1 matching over 9 bases. The CDR3 totals 16 residues. Trimming at V came to 3 bases and at J to 7 bases, leaving 9 bases not matched to a gene. CDR3 region: CASSLGNRGRGEKLFF. Here the CDR3 DNA reads TGTGCCAGCAGTTTGGGAAACAGGGGGCGAGGTGAAAAACTGTTTTTT.

This clonotype was observed at least ten times. V usage is TRBV29-1 and J usage is TRBJ1-2, with TRBD1 identical over 9 bases. The V gene end was trimmed by 6 bases and the J gene end by 5 bases; junction bases not matched to a gene: 4. Germline V gives CDR1 SQVTM, CDR2 ANQGSEA. The CDR3 runs 12 residues. CDR3 DNA: TGCAGCGTCGGACAGGGGAGGTATGGCTACACCTTC. This gives the protein CSVGQGRYGYTF.

This clonotype was seen many times. The V and J genes are TRBV12-3 or TRBV12-4 and TRBJ2-1; D call uncertain. V was shortened by 4 bases and J by 7 bases, with 11 bases between the two germline ends. The CDR3 sequence is 13 residues long. The CDR3 is CASSSTLTNEQFF. Written as DNA, the CDR3 is TGTGCCAGCAGTTCAACCCTCACAAATGAGCAGTTCTTC.

This clonotype has more than one count but fewer than ten. This chain links TRBV11-3 with TRBJ2-1, with D maybe TRBD2 (6 bases). CDR1 and CDR2 (germline): SGHNT, YENEEA. V gave up 5 bases and J gave up 8 bases, with 13 bases separating them. This CDR3 comprises 13 residues. CDR3 sequence (DNA): TGTGCCAGCAGCGAAGGGACTTCGGATGAGCAGTTCTTC. Its translation is CASSEGTSDEQFF.

The rearrangement uses TRBV11-3 and TRBJ2-1, with D possibly matching TRBD1 (5 bases). V lost 0 bases to trimming and J lost 2 bases, with 11 bases between them. This CDR3 is 16 amino acids long. Germline V gene lookup returns CDR1 SGHNT and CDR2 YENEEA. CDR3 sequence (DNA): TGTGCCAGCAGCTTAGATGGTGGCAGGGCCTACAATGAGCAGTTCTTC. The encoded protein is CASSLDGGRAYNEQFF. Variable domain in full (rest from reference TRBV11-3 and TRBJ2-1): EAGVVQSPRYKIIEKKQPVAFWCNPISGHNTLYWYLQNLGQGPELLIRYENEEAVDDSQLPKDRFSAERLKGVDSTLKIQPAELGDSAVYLCASSLDGGRAYNEQFFGPGTRLTVL.

This clonotype was counted many times. This chain joins TRBV7-9 and TRBJ1-6; D gene uncertain. V dropped 1 base and J dropped 0 bases, with 7 bases sitting between them. Germline CDR1 SEHNR, CDR2 FQNEAQ (reference sequence). This CDR3 region has 16 residues. The CDR3, as DNA: TGTGCCAGCAGCTTAGGCGCTAGCTCCTATAATTCACCCCTCCACTTT. Translating gives CASSLGASSYNSPLHF.

There are a few counts of this clonotype. This chain connects TRBV5-1 to TRBJ2-2; a possible D gene is TRBD1 (5 bases). The CDR3 has 13 amino acids. Trimming shortened V by 7 bases and J by 4 bases, and 11 bases separated the two germline ends. Germline-derived CDR1 and CDR2 are SGHRS and YFSETQ. CDR3 loop: CASRPGPTGELFF. The CDR3 DNA reads as TGCGCCAGCCGGCCAGGGCCCACCGGGGAGCTGTTTTTT.

This clonotype was observed at least ten times. The gene calls are TRBV7-6 and TRBJ2-3, with a tentative D call TRBD1 (6 bases). Trimming stripped 4 bases from V and 6 bases from J, with 20 bases between. The CDR3 has 16 residues. From germline, CDR1 is SGHVS and CDR2 FNYEAQ. CDR3 in DNA: TGTGCCAGCAGCTCCGACCCCTCAGATCAGGGGGATACGCAGTATTTT. Translation gives CASSSDPSDQGDTQYF.

This clonotype appeared many times. The chain recombines TRBV10-3 with TRBJ1-2; possibly TRBD1 for D (5 bases). The CDR3 totals 12 residues. The V gene lost 3 bases and the J gene lost 5 bases, with 7 bases spanning the gap. The V gene's germline CDR1 is ENHRY and CDR2 SYGVKD. The CDR3 loop is CAISDGGYGYTF. The CDR3, as DNA: TGTGCCATCAGTGACGGGGGGTATGGCTACACCTTC.

This clonotype was counted ten times or more. V is TRBV9 and J is TRBJ1-4; possibly TRBD1 for D (6 bases). The CDR3 has 14 amino acids. Trimming took off 10 bases at V and 5 bases at J, with 18 bases between the two ends. The germline V gene encodes CDR1 SGDLS and CDR2 YYNGEE. The CDR3 loop reads CAGFYREKNEKLFF. CDR3 nucleotides: TGTGCCGGATTCTACAGGGAAAAAAATGAAAAACTGTTTTTT.

This clonotype was counted ten times or more. The chain uses TRBV4-1 and TRBJ2-1; 9 nucleotides agree with TRBD1. In germline, CDR1 is MGHRA, CDR2 YSYEKL. This CDR3 comprises 15 residues. V lost 4 bases and J lost 8; bases outside the gene matches: 9. The CDR3 sequence: CASSPEDRGRDEQFF. CDR3 coding DNA: TGCGCCAGCAGCCCTGAGGACAGGGGTCGCGATGAGCAGTTCTTC.

This clonotype was detected many times. CDR3 sequence reads: CASSLVDLNYGYTF. The CDR3 nucleotides are TGCGCCAGCAGCTTGGTGGATCTGAACTATGGCTACACCTTC. The V gene is TRBV5-1, the J gene TRBJ1-2; D uncertain. CDR1 is SGHRS and CDR2 is YFSETQ in the germline V gene. V was trimmed by 0 bases and J by 2 bases, leaving 8 bases between them. The CDR3 sequence is 14 residues long.

This clonotype has ten or more counts. The J gene is TRBJ2-3, the V gene TRBV20-1; 7 nucleotides align to TRBD2. Trimming removed 4 bases from V and 2 bases from J; junction bases left unmatched: 6. Germline V lookup: CDR1 DFQATT, CDR2 SNEGSKA (reference sequence). This CDR3 is 14 amino acids long. The DNA of the CDR3 is TGCAGTGCTAAAAGCGGGGCAGCCACAGATACGCAGTATTTT. Its protein is CSAKSGAATDTQYF.

This clonotype was observed at least ten times. The chain uses TRBV10-3 and TRBJ2-7; D perhaps matches TRBD1 (5 bases). The ends were cut back, 2 bases at V and 5 bases at J, with 13 bases in the middle. The CDR3 covers 14 residues. Per the germline V gene, CDR1 is ENHRY and CDR2 is SYGVKD. The CDR3 loop is CAISERQGVHEQYF. The CDR3 nucleotides read TGTGCCATCAGTGAGCGGCAGGGCGTCCACGAGCAGTACTTC.

As to this clonotype: At one of its ends the junction is not consistent with the germline gene, which may arise from a read error. V gene TRBV12-3 or TRBV12-4 combines with J gene TRBJ1-1; 11 positions agree with TRBD1. The CDR3 has 12 amino acids. CDR3: CVSGQGATEAFF. CDR3 nucleotide sequence: TGTGTCAGCGGACAGGGGGCCACTGAAGCTTTCTTT.

This clonotype was detected many times. The chain recombines TRBV12-3 or TRBV12-4 with TRBJ1-6; D is possibly TRBD1 (5 bases). This CDR3 spans 14 amino acids. With 3 bases removed from V and 6 bases from J, the gap between germline ends came to 9 bases. CDR3 residues: CASSFRGFNSPLHF. Here the CDR3 DNA reads TGTGCCAGCAGTTTCCGGGGGTTTAATTCACCCCTCCACTTT.